This is a list of T cell receptor beta chains from one sample in a study of shared clonotypes between healthy human individuals. The protocol was immunoSEQ multiplex PCR, while the TCRdb copy is restricted to in-frame clones and leaves out a portion. There are approximately 97,000 clones in the sample; around 67% occur only once, and roughly 43% lies in the top ten. The sample was memory CD8+ T cells sorted from blood. The receptors come from a man aged 25 to 40 in good health. Each CDR3 is given with its conserved first and last residue. A D gene is named only where the DNA matches it firmly. Size tells how often a clone was seen (once, few, many) or the class of an expanded clone, and some rows leave it out.

CDR3 protein: CASSQDRGGPEQYF
CDR3 DNA: TGTGCCAGCAGCCAAGATCGTGGGGGGCCCGAGCAGTACTTC
clone size: few
D gene: -
V gene: TRBV5-4
J gene: TRBJ2-7

CDR3 protein: CASSPRLAALREQYF
CDR3 DNA: TGTGCCAGCAGCCCACGGCTAGCGGCCTTGAGGGAGCAGTACTTC
clone size: -
D gene: TRBD2
V gene: TRBV9
J gene: TRBJ2-7

CDR3 protein: CASSLSISFQETQYF
CDR3 DNA: TGTGCCAGCAGTTTATCGATTTCCTTTCAAGAGACCCAGTACTTC
clone size: medium-sized
D gene: -
V gene: TRBV27
J gene: TRBJ2-5

CDR3 protein: CASGINEQFF
CDR3 DNA: TGTGCCAGCGGAATAAATGAGCAGTTCTTC
clone size: once
D gene: -
V gene: TRBV7-9
J gene: TRBJ2-1

CDR3 protein: CVSSPTGSYEQYF
CDR3 DNA: TGTGTCAGCAGTCCTACAGGGTCCTACGAGCAGTACTTC
clone size: -
D gene: -
V gene: TRBV6-6
J gene: TRBJ2-7

CDR3 protein: CASSPEGTGFGAFF
CDR3 DNA: TGTGCCAGCAGCCCCGAGGGGACGGGGTTCGGAGCTTTCTTT
clone size: few
D gene: -
V gene: TRBV7-2
J gene: TRBJ1-1

CDR3 protein: CASSHKTLWTGEEAFF
CDR3 DNA: TGCGCCAGCAGCCATAAGACTCTATGGACAGGGGAAGAAGCTTTCTTT
clone size: -
D gene: TRBD1
V gene: TRBV4-1
J gene: TRBJ1-1

CDR3 protein: CASWLAGGFDEQFF
CDR3 DNA: TGTGCCAGCTGGTTAGCGGGAGGTTTCGATGAGCAGTTCTTC
clone size: once
D gene: TRBD2
V gene: TRBV2
J gene: TRBJ2-1

CDR3 protein: CASSLDSRGLGYTF
CDR3 DNA: TGTGCCAGCAGCTTAGACAGCCGGGGGCTCGGCTACACCTTC
clone size: -
D gene: -
V gene: TRBV7-2
J gene: TRBJ1-2

CDR3 protein: CASSSSGYNEQFF
CDR3 DNA: TGTGCCAGCAGCTCCTCGGGATACAATGAGCAGTTCTTC
clone size: once
D gene: -
V gene: TRBV6-4
J gene: TRBJ2-1

CDR3 protein: CASSARYEQYF
CDR3 DNA: TGTGCCAGCAGTGCTCGGTACGAGCAGTACTTC
clone size: -
D gene: -
V gene: TRBV2
J gene: TRBJ2-7

CDR3 protein: CASSYSRQGPNEKLFF
CDR3 DNA: TGTGCCAGCAGCTACTCCCGACAGGGGCCTAATGAAAAACTGTTTTTT
clone size: -
D gene: TRBD1
V gene: TRBV7-8
J gene: TRBJ1-4

CDR3 protein: CSARQQRKAFF
CDR3 DNA: TGCAGTGCTAGGCAACAGCGTAAAGCTTTCTTT
clone size: -
D gene: -
V gene: TRBV20-1
J gene: TRBJ1-1

CDR3 protein: CAGRGARNTEAFF
CDR3 DNA: TGTGCCGGAAGAGGGGCGAGGAACACTGAAGCTTTCTTT
clone size: -
D gene: -
V gene: TRBV7-9
J gene: TRBJ1-1

CDR3 protein: CASSLRQNKETQYF
CDR3 DNA: TGCGCCAGCAGCTTGCGTCAGAACAAAGAGACCCAGTACTTC
clone size: -
D gene: -
V gene: TRBV5-1
J gene: TRBJ2-5

CDR3 protein: CASSSDRGERQYF
CDR3 DNA: TGTGCCAGCAGCAGCGACAGGGGGGAGCGGCAGTACTTC
clone size: -
D gene: -
V gene: TRBV21-1
J gene: TRBJ2-7

CDR3 protein: CASRDTGGSDTQYF
CDR3 DNA: TGTGCCAGCAGAGATACAGGAGGGTCAGATACGCAGTATTTT
clone size: -
D gene: -
V gene: TRBV25-1
J gene: TRBJ2-3

CDR3 protein: CASSLLAGSYEQYF
CDR3 DNA: TGTGCCAGCAGCTTGTTAGCGGGGAGCTACGAGCAGTACTTC
clone size: -
D gene: TRBD2
V gene: TRBV5-8
J gene: TRBJ2-7

CDR3 protein: CASSGASLQPYEQYF
CDR3 DNA: TGTGCCAGTAGCGGAGCCAGCCTCCAGCCCTACGAGCAGTACTTC
clone size: -
D gene: -
V gene: TRBV19
J gene: TRBJ2-7

CDR3 protein: CASSFPGGQDTQYF
CDR3 DNA: TGTGCCAGCAGTTTCCCGGGAGGGCAGGATACGCAGTATTTT
clone size: -
D gene: TRBD2
V gene: TRBV5-4
J gene: TRBJ2-3

CDR3 protein: CASSERDTPNTGELFF
CDR3 DNA: TGTGCCAGCAGTGAAAGGGACACCCCGAACACCGGGGAGCTGTTTTTT
clone size: -
D gene: -
V gene: TRBV6-4
J gene: TRBJ2-2

CDR3 protein: CASSSPRGGDEQFF
CDR3 DNA: TGTGCCAGCAGTTCCCCCAGGGGGGGCGATGAGCAGTTCTTC
clone size: few
D gene: -
V gene: TRBV28
J gene: TRBJ2-1

CDR3 protein: CASRQGADPGELFF
CDR3 DNA: TGCGCCAGCCGACAGGGGGCGGATCCCGGGGAGCTGTTTTTT
clone size: -
D gene: TRBD1
V gene: TRBV10-1
J gene: TRBJ2-2

CDR3 protein: CASSLAGGNEKLFF
CDR3 DNA: TGTGCCAGCAGCTTGGCAGGGGGCAATGAAAAACTGTTTTTT
clone size: once
D gene: TRBD1
V gene: TRBV5-4
J gene: TRBJ1-4

CDR3 protein: CASSLVAGVGGKTQYF
CDR3 DNA: TGTGCCAGCAGCTTAGTGGCGGGGGTGGGCGGAAAGACCCAGTACTTC
clone size: -
D gene: TRBD2
V gene: TRBV7-8
J gene: TRBJ2-5

CDR3 protein: CASSFIPGRGYEKLFF
CDR3 DNA: TGTGCCAGCAGTTTCATCCCGGGACGTGGTTACGAAAAACTGTTTTTT
clone size: -
D gene: -
V gene: TRBV7-9
J gene: TRBJ1-4

CDR3 protein: CASSIYGGSYGYTF
CDR3 DNA: TGTGCCAGTAGTATATATGGGGGGAGCTATGGCTACACCTTC
clone size: -
D gene: -
V gene: TRBV19
J gene: TRBJ1-2

CDR3 protein: CASSPDQETQYF
CDR3 DNA: TGTGCCAGCTCACCCGACCAAGAGACCCAGTACTTC
clone size: once
D gene: -
V gene: TRBV18
J gene: TRBJ2-5

CDR3 protein: CASSVGGQGAYEQYF
CDR3 DNA: TGTGCCAGCAGCGTAGGGGGACAGGGGGCCTACGAGCAGTACTTC
clone size: -
D gene: TRBD1
V gene: TRBV9
J gene: TRBJ2-7

CDR3 protein: CASSELAKNIQYF
CDR3 DNA: TGCGCCAGCAGTGAGTTAGCCAAAAACATTCAGTACTTC
clone size: many
D gene: -
V gene: TRBV10-2
J gene: TRBJ2-4

CDR3 protein: CASSEAAGDRETQYF
CDR3 DNA: TGTGCCAGCAGTGAAGCGGCCGGGGATAGGGAGACCCAGTACTTC
clone size: -
D gene: -
V gene: TRBV25-1
J gene: TRBJ2-5

CDR3 protein: CASSPRFGGSSSYEQYF
CDR3 DNA: TGTGCCAGCAGCCCCAGGTTCGGCGGGTCAAGCTCCTACGAGCAGTACTTC
clone size: once
D gene: -
V gene: TRBV7-3
J gene: TRBJ2-7

CDR3 protein: CASSIDSGLYEQYF
CDR3 DNA: TGTGCCAGTAGTATAGACTCGGGGCTGTACGAGCAGTACTTC
clone size: once
D gene: -
V gene: TRBV19
J gene: TRBJ2-7

CDR3 protein: CASSQDRISYGYTF
CDR3 DNA: TGCGCCAGCAGCCAAGATCGGATAAGCTATGGTTACACCTTC
clone size: -
D gene: -
V gene: TRBV4-3
J gene: TRBJ1-2

CDR3 protein: CASSEGITLQETQYF
CDR3 DNA: TGTGCCAGCAGCGAGGGGATTACCCTCCAAGAGACCCAGTACTTC
clone size: -
D gene: -
V gene: TRBV9
J gene: TRBJ2-5

CDR3 protein: CASSYSDGAGFDYTF
CDR3 DNA: TGTGCCAGCAGTTACTCGGACGGGGCAGGATTTGACTACACCTTC
clone size: -
D gene: -
V gene: TRBV6-5
J gene: TRBJ1-2

CDR3 protein: CASSDGLAGTGELFF
CDR3 DNA: TGCGCCAGCAGTGATGGACTAGCGGGGACCGGGGAGCTGTTTTTT
clone size: -
D gene: TRBD2
V gene: TRBV10-2
J gene: TRBJ2-2

CDR3 protein: CASSRTQNRETTEAFF
CDR3 DNA: TGTGCCAGCAGCCGGACCCAGAACAGGGAGACCACTGAAGCTTTCTTT
clone size: -
D gene: -
V gene: TRBV5-4
J gene: TRBJ1-1

CDR3 protein: CSAQGQGTEAFF
CDR3 DNA: TGCAGCGCCCAGGGACAGGGCACTGAAGCTTTCTTT
clone size: -
D gene: TRBD1
V gene: TRBV29-1
J gene: TRBJ1-1